Below are 9 T cell receptor beta chains sequenced from a single sample in a study of cytomegalovirus exposure and HLA in healthy donors. Primers for the PCR totalled 60 Vbeta and 13 Jbeta. This table comes from immunoSEQ multiplex PCR, and its TCRdb copy is limited to in-frame clones, with some not included. Of 95,000 to 150,000 clones in the sample, roughly 79% were seen once. Material for sequencing was PBMCs. The source of these receptors is a middle-aged woman in good health and CMV-seronegative.

The chain's CDR3 is CASSSDDPRASYTF. For the CDR3, the DNA is TGTGCCAGCAGCTCCGATGACCCCAGGGCGTCCTACACCTTC. The chain is built from TRBV13 and TRBJ1-2; tentatively, D is TRBD1 (5 bases). The CDR3 sequence is 14 residues long. V lost 4 bases to trimming and J lost 10 bases, with 19 bases between them. Germline V CDR1 and CDR2: PRHDT, FYEKMQ (reference sequence).

This clone was detected once. The chain employs TRBV29-1 and TRBJ2-3; perhaps TRBD2 as D (5 bases). CDR1 is SQVTM, CDR2 ANQGSEA, per germline. CDR3 length: 17 residues. V lost 4 bases and J lost 5, with 25 bases in between. The CDR3 spells CSVVSWVSSGGGDTQYF. For the CDR3, the DNA is TGCAGCGTTGTGTCGTGGGTATCAAGCGGAGGTGGAGATACGCAGTATTTT.

The chain has TRBV30 and TRBJ2-3, with a possible D match to TRBD2 (5 bases). The V end was cut by 2 bases, the J end by 1 base, with 10 bases between. Germline V gene sequence: CDR1 GTSNPN, CDR2 SVGIG (reference sequence). The length of the CDR3 is 14 residues. DNA for the CDR3: TGTGCCTGGAGTCGGGAAGGAGGCACAGATACGCAGTATTTT. It yields the protein CAWSREGGTDTQYF.

The chain joins TRBV20-1 to TRBJ1-1; D gene unclear. The V gene lost 5 bases and the J gene lost 8 bases, with 12 bases spanning the gap. Looked up from germline, CDR1 is DFQATT and CDR2 is SNEGSKA (reference sequence). The CDR3 sequence is 11 residues long. CDR3 region: CSALDTWEAFF. Written as DNA, the CDR3 is TGCAGTGCTCTTGACACCTGGGAAGCTTTCTTT.

The chain is built from TRBV19 and TRBJ1-1; 10 nucleotides match TRBD1. The CDR3 contains 16 residues. The V gene end was trimmed by 4 bases and the J gene end by 5 bases; junction bases not matched to a gene: 10. Germline V gives CDR1 LNHDA, CDR2 SQIVND (reference sequence). CDR3 sequence: CASSNRGQGHRTEAFF. CDR3 sequence (DNA): TGTGCCAGTAGTAACCGGGGACAGGGGCATAGGACTGAAGCTTTCTTT.

This clone was recorded once. The chain links TRBV9 to TRBJ2-3, with D possibly being TRBD2 (7 bases). CDR3 length equals 14 residues. CDR1 is SGDLS, CDR2 YYNGEE, per germline. The ends were cut back, 3 bases at V and 3 bases at J, with 11 bases in the middle. CDR3 nucleotides: TGTGCCAGCAGCGAGGGGGGGGTGACAGATACGCAGTATTTT. As protein: CASSEGGVTDTQYF.

This clone was picked up a small number of times. This chain's CDR3 is CASIRERNSNQPQHF. CDR3 nucleotide sequence: TGTGCCAGCATTCGAGAGAGAAACAGCAATCAGCCCCAGCATTTT. The chain is built from TRBV6-1 and TRBJ1-5; D not certain. Germline values: CDR1 MNHNS, CDR2 SASEGT. V lost 7 bases, J lost 1 base, and 14 bases lay in between. The CDR3 length is 15 residues.

This sequence joins TRBV7-2 and TRBJ2-3, with TRBD2 matching 9 bases. Germline V lookup: CDR1 SGHTA, CDR2 FQGNSA. The CDR3 covers 15 residues. With V trimmed by 6 bases and J by 4 bases, 8 bases remained unmatched. The CDR3 region is CASRQRGGRADTQYF. As DNA, the CDR3 is TGTGCCAGCAGGCAACGTGGCGGGAGGGCAGATACGCAGTATTTT.

The chain has TRBV28 and TRBJ2-3; no reliable D call. V gave up 6 bases and J gave up 6 bases, with 19 bases separating them. Germline CDR1 MDHEN, CDR2 SYDVKM. This CDR3 is 15 amino acids long. CDR3 sequence: CASSHRRPPGDTQYF. The CDR3 DNA reads as TGTGCCAGCAGCCACCGACGCCCCCCCGGGGATACGCAGTATTTT.